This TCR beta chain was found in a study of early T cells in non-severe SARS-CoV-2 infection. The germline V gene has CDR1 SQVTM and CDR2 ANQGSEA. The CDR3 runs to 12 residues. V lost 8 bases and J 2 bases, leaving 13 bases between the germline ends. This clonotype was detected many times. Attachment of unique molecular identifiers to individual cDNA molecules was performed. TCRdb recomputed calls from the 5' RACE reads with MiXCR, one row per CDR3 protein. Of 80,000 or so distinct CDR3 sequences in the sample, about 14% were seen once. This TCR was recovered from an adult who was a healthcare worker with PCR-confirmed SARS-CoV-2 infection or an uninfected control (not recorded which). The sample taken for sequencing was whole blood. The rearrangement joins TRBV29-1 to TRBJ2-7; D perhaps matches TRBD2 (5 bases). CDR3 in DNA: TGCAGCACGAGAGAGGGAACCTACGAGCAGTACTTC. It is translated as CSTREGTYEQYF.